This TCR beta chain was recorded in a study of blood T cell repertoires in COVID-19. Background on the study: Collection of acute and convalescent COVID-19 samples took place in the United States, Italy and Spain. T cells, B-cell-depleted T cells, or PBMCs supplied cDNA or gDNA.

While infection was still active, Seattle patients were enrolled and then followed longitudinally. In the original processing: Amplification with reference gene primers provided the estimates of nucleated cell counts. TCRdb keeps only in-frame clones here, not all; method: immunoSEQ multiplex PCR. The V and J calls and the clone size are those of that table, but D and trimming were determined from the DNA. The sample includes around 300,000 clones, less than 90% seen only once; the top ten take roughly 13%. With V trimmed by 4 bases and J by 6 bases, 7 bases remained unmatched. Germline-derived CDR1 and CDR2 are MNHEY and SMNVEV (reference sequence). This CDR3 is 15 amino acids long.

J is TRBJ2-7 and V is TRBV27; TRBD1 matches at 12 bases. Sequenced sample: peripheral blood. This TCR derives from a woman in her sixties or seventies with COVID-19, enrolled during active disease. The CDR3 nucleotides are TGTGCCAGCAGTTCGGGACAGGGGGCCCTTAGCGAGCAGTACTTC. Protein: CASSSGQGALSEQYF.